This T cell receptor (beta chain) was obtained from a study of read filtering for tumor transcriptome and immune sequencing. As for the study in general: Among patients, some 17 were male and some 15 female, aged about 47 to 85 (mean approximately 62).

The library was built from around 380 ng RNA with molecular barcoded adaptors for alpha/delta and beta/gamma chains. TCRdb re-called the reads through MiXCR, storing one row per CDR3 protein. The top ten clones hold approximately 37% of a sample with over 35,000 distinct CDR3 sequences, 10% to 15% of them seen once. The CDR3 extends over 14 amino acids. The germline V gene has CDR1 LNHNV and CDR2 YYDKDF (reference sequence). Trimming shortened V by 4 bases and J by 2 bases, and 9 bases separated the two germline ends. This clonotype was seen many times. This TCR was recovered from a donor older than 35 with multiple myeloma. Sequences were obtained from a population of CD138-negative cells sorted from bone marrow. V and J are TRBV15 and TRBJ1-3, with D possibly being TRBD1 (5 bases). DNA of the CDR3: TGTGCCACCAGCAAGGAAGGGGCTGGAAACACCATATATTTT. This sequence encodes CATSKEGAGNTIYF.